These 7 T cell receptor beta chains were sequenced from one sample in a study of blood T cell repertoires in COVID-19. Method: immunoSEQ multiplex PCR; TCRdb's copy keeps in-frame clones and lacks some. The sample lists 120,000 or so clones; around four fifths were seen once. Source material: peripheral blood. Every receptor here comes from a human donor in a cohort sampled during active COVID-19.

The chain couples TRBV5-1 to TRBJ1-5; 8 nucleotides agree with TRBD1. V shed 5 bases and J 0 bases; nucleotides not matched to a gene: 16. The CDR3 is 19 residues long. CDR1 and CDR2 (germline): SGHRS, YFSETQ. CDR3 in DNA: TGCGCCAGCAGGCCCTGGGGTGGACAGGGAGGTTATAGCAATCAGCCCCAGCATTTT. It codes for CASRPWGGQGGYSNQPQHF. Based on the CDR3 plus reference TRBV5-1 and TRBJ1-5, the full variable domain is KAGVTQTPRYLIKTRGQQVTLSCSPISGHRSVSWYQQTPGQGLQFLFEYFSETQRNKGNFPGRFSGRQFSNSRSEMNVSTLELGDSALYLCASRPWGGQGGYSNQPQHFGDGTRLSIL.

The J gene is TRBJ2-7, the V gene TRBV28; 13 nucleotides align to TRBD2. Germline V lookup: CDR1 MDHEN, CDR2 SYDVKM. The ends lost 5 bases at V and 0 bases at J; junction bases unmatched: 7. The CDR3 runs to 17 residues. CDR3 nucleotide sequence: TGTGCCAGCAGTCCGACTAGCGGGGGGCCTCACTCCTACGAGCAGTACTTC. This gives the protein CASSPTSGGPHSYEQYF.

The chain carries TRBV6-5 and TRBJ2-7; a possible D gene is TRBD1 (6 bases). The V end was cut by 2 bases, the J end by 6 bases, with 14 bases between. The length of the CDR3 is 14 residues. Germline assignment: CDR1 MNHEY and CDR2 SVGAGI. Here the CDR3 reads CASSYQQGSGEQYF. The CDR3 DNA follows: TGTGCCAGCAGTTACCAACAGGGAAGTGGCGAGCAGTACTTC.

This clone appeared a few times. V is TRBV19 and J is TRBJ2-4, with D maybe TRBD2 (5 bases). Trimming shortened V by 6 bases and J by 8 bases, and 17 bases separated the two germline ends. The CDR3 spans 14 residues. In germline, CDR1 is LNHDA, CDR2 SQIVND (reference sequence). The DNA for the CDR3 is TGTGCCAGTAGCATCGGACTGATCCGGGACATTCAGTACTTC. It specifies CASSIGLIRDIQYF.

This clone came up a few times. CDR3 residues: CATSRESRQPQHF. Written as DNA, the CDR3 is TGTGCCACCAGCAGAGAGTCGAGGCAGCCCCAGCATTTT. The chain combines TRBV15 with TRBJ1-5; D uncertain. The ends were cut back, 0 bases at V and 7 bases at J, with 7 bases in the middle. This CDR3 contains 13 residues. Germline values: CDR1 LNHNV, CDR2 YYDKDF (reference sequence).

The chain recombines TRBV7-2 with TRBJ1-1; no reliable D call. This CDR3 has 14 amino acids. V was cut by 4 bases and J by 5 bases, with 14 bases left in between. In germline, CDR1 is SGHTA, CDR2 FQGNSA. CDR3 DNA: TGTGCCAGCAGCTCCGGGCCGGGAGGGACTGAAGCTTTCTTT. Translated: CASSSGPGGTEAFF. The complete variable domain, with remaining parts taken from reference TRBV7-2 and TRBJ1-1, reads GAGVSQSPSNKVTEKGKDVELRCDPISGHTALYWYRQSLGQGLEFLIYFQGNSAPDKSGLPSDRFSAERTGGSVSTLTIQRTQQEDSAVYLCASSSGPGGTEAFFGQGTRLTVV.

The rearrangement links TRBV9 to TRBJ2-4; 10 bases fit TRBD1. CDR1 is SGDLS and CDR2 is YYNGEE in the germline V gene. With V trimmed by 4 bases and J by 8 bases, 12 bases remained unmatched. The CDR3 extends over 16 amino acids. Here the CDR3 reads CASSPQTGGLADIQYF. The CDR3 bases are TGTGCCAGCAGCCCCCAGACAGGGGGCTTGGCGGACATTCAGTACTTC.